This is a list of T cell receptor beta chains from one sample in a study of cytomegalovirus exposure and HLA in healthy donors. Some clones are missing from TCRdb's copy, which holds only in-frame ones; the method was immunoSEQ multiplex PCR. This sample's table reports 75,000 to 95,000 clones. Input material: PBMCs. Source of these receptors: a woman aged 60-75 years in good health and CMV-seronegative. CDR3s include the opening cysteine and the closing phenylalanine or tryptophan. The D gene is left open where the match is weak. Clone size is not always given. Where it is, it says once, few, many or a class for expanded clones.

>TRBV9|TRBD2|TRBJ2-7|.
TGTGCCAGCAGCACTCGGACTAGCGGGATATACGAGCAGTACTTC
CASSTRTSGIYEQYF
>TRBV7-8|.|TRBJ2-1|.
TGTGCCAGCAGCTTAGTCGGGACAAGCTCCTACAATGAGCAGTTCTTC
CASSLVGTSSYNEQFF
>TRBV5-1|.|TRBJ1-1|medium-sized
TGCGCCAGCAGCTTTCTAACCCCGGGGACTGAAGCTTTCTTT
CASSFLTPGTEAFF
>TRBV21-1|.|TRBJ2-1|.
TGTGCCAGCAGCAAAGTGGGCCGAGGGCTTCGCAAGAACAATGAGCAGTTCTTC
CASSKVGRGLRKNNEQFF
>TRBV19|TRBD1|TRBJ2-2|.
TGTGCCAGTAGTACGCGGACAGGGGGCCTTTTGAACACCGGGGAGCTGTTTTTT
CASSTRTGGLLNTGELFF
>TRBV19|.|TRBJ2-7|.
TGTGCCAGTAGTATTAAAACTTTCGGCTACGAGCAGTACTTC
CASSIKTFGYEQYF
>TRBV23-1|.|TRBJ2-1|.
TGCGCCAGCACTCCCCTAACGGGGAGCTCCTACAATGAGCAGTTCTTC
CASTPLTGSSYNEQFF
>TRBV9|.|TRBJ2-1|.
TGTGCCAGCAGCTCCACTCTCGTGTCCTCGGGTGAGCAGTTCTTC
CASSSTLVSSGEQFF
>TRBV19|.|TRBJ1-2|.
TGTGCCAGTACCCGAGTCACAGGGTTTGGCTATGGCTACACCTTC
CASTRVTGFGYGYTF
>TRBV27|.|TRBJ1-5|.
TGTGCCAGCAGTCCCTTTCAGGGGAATCAGCCCCAGCATTTT
CASSPFQGNQPQHF
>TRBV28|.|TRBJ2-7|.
TGTGCCAGCAGTTTATCGTTAGCGGTCTACGAGCAGTACTTC
CASSLSLAVYEQYF
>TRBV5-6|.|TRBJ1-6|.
TGTGCCAGCAGCCTGATGGACAGCTATAATTCACCCCTCCACTTT
CASSLMDSYNSPLHF
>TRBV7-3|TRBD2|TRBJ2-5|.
TGTGCCAGCAGCAAAGGGGAGACTAGCGGGAGAAATGAGACCCAGTACTTC
CASSKGETSGRNETQYF
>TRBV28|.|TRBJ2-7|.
TGTGCCAGCAGCGGGACACCCAACTACGAGCAGTACTTC
CASSGTPNYEQYF
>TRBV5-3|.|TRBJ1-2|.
TGTGCCAACGGACAGCCCAGCCTCTATGGCTACACCTTC
CANGQPSLYGYTF
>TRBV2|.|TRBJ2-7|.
TGTGCCAGCAGTGCCGGTCTACTCTCCTACGAGCAGTACTTC
CASSAGLLSYEQYF
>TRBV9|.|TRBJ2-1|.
TGTGCCAGCAGCGCGGGACTCCCCAACAATGAGCAGTTCTTC
CASSAGLPNNEQFF
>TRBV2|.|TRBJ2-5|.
TGTGCCAGCAGATTTGAGGAAGAGACCCAGTACTTC
CASRFEEETQYF
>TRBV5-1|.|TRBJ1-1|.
TGCGCCAGCAGCTTAGGGGACACTGAAGCTTTCTTT
CASSLGDTEAFF
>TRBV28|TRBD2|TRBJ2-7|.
TGTGCCAGCCGGGGGGGGGCAGACTACGAGCAGTACTTC
CASRGGADYEQYF
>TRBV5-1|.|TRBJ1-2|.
TGCGCCAGCAGCTTGGCAGGGGAAGGCGACTATGGCTACACCTTC
CASSLAGEGDYGYTF
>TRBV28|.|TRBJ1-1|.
TGTGCCAGCAGCGCACCCCCCGGACAGATGAACACTGAAGCTTTCTTT
CASSAPPGQMNTEAFF
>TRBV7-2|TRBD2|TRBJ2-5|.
TGTGCCAGCAGCTGGACAAGCGGGACTATAGATAAGACCCAGTACTTC
CASSWTSGTIDKTQYF
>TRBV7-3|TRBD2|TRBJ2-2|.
TGTGCCAGCAGTCTGACTAGCGCAAACACCGGGGAGCTGTTTTTT
CASSLTSANTGELFF
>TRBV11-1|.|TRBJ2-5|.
TGTGCCAGCAGGGGGGGAAAAGAGACCCAGTACTTC
CASRGGKETQYF
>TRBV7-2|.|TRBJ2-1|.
TGTGCCAGCAGCTTAGTTCTAGCGTCCTACAATGAGCAGTTCTTC
CASSLVLASYNEQFF
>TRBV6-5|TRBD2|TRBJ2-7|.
TGTGCCAGCAGTGGGACTAGCGGCCGCCTTCAGTACTTC
CASSGTSGRLQYF
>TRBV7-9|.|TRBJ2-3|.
TGTGCCAGCAGCTTAGTATTACAACTAGACACAGATACGCAGTATTTT
CASSLVLQLDTDTQYF
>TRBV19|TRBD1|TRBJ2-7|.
TGTGCCAGTAGTAACCCGGGAGACAGGGGGCGGTACGAGCAGTACTTC
CASSNPGDRGRYEQYF
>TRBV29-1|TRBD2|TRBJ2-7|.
TGCAGCGTTGGCCTAGCGGGAGGTCGGTACGAGCAGTACTTC
CSVGLAGGRYEQYF
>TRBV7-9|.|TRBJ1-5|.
TGTGCCAGCAGCCCTCTCACGGGGAGTCAGCCCCAGCATTTT
CASSPLTGSQPQHF
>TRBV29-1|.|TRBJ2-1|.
TGCAGCGTTGGTAGGGCGGGAACCTCCTATAATGAGCAGTTCTTC
CSVGRAGTSYNEQFF
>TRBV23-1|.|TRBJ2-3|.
TGCGCCAGCAGTCAAAAAACAGGGTACTGCACAGATACGCAGTATTTT
CASSQKTGYCTDTQYF
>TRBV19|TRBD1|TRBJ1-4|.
TGTGCCAGTAGTTACCCGGGACAGGGACCGAATGAAAAACTGTTTTTT
CASSYPGQGPNEKLFF
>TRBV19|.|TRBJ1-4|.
TGTGCCAGTAGTGGGATCGACAGGTCTAATGAAAAACTGTTTTTT
CASSGIDRSNEKLFF
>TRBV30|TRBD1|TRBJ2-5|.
TGTGCCTGGGGGACAGGGGGAGAGACCCAGTACTTC
CAWGTGGETQYF